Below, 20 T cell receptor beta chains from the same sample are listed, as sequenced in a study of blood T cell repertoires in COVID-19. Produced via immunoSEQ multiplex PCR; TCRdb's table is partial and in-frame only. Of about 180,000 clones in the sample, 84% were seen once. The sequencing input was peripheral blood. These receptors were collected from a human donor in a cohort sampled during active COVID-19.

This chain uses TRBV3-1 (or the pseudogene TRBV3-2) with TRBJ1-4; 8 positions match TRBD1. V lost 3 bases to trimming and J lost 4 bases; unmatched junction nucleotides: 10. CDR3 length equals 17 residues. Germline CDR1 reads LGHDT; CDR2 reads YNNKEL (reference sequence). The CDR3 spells CASSQPNRGRNNEKLFF. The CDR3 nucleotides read TGTGCCAGCAGCCAGCCAAACAGGGGGAGAAATAATGAAAAACTGTTTTTT.

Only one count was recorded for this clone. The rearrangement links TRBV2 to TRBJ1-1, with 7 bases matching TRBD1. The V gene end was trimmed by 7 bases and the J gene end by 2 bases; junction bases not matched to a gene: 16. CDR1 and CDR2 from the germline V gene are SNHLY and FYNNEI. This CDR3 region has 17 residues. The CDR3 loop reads CASTQEGWDSLNTEAFF. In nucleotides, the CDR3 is TGTGCCAGCACTCAGGAGGGCTGGGACAGCTTAAACACTGAAGCTTTCTTT.

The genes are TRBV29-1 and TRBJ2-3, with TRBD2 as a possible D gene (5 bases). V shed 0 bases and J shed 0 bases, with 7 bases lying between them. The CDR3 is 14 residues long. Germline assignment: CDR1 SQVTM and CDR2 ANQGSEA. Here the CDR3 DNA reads TGCAGCGTTGAAGACCGGGGTAGCACAGATACGCAGTATTTT. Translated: CSVEDRGSTDTQYF.

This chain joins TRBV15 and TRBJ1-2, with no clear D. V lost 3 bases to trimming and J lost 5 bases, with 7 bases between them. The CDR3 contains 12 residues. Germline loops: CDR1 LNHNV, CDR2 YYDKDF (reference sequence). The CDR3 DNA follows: TGTGCCACCAGCAGGCTCGGTTATGGCTACACCTTC. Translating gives CATSRLGYGYTF.

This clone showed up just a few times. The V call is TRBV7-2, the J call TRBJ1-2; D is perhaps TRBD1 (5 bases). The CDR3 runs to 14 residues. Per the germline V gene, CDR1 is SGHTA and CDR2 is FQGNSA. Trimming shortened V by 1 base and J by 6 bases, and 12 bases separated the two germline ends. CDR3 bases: TGTGCCAGCAGCTTAGGGTCGTCAGGGAATGGCTACACCTTC. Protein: CASSLGSSGNGYTF.

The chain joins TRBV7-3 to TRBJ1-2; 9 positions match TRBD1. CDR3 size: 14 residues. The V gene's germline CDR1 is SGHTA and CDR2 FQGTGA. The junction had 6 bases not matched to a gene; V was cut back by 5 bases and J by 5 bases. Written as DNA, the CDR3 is TGTGCCAGCAGCCCAACCGGGACAGGGTATGGCTACACCTTC. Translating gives CASSPTGTGYGYTF.

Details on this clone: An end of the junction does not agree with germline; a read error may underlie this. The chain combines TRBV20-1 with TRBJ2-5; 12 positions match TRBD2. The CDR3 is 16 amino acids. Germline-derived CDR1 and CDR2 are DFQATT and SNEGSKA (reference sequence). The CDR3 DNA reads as TGCAGTCCTAGTGGGAGACTAGCGGGGGAGCCGGAGACCCAGTACTTC. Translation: CSPSGRLAGEPETQYF.

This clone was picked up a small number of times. CDR3 region: CASSPRPGLAGDETQYF. In DNA, the CDR3 is TGTGCCAGCAGCCCTCGCCCGGGACTAGCGGGTGACGAGACCCAGTACTTC. The chain employs TRBV7-3 and TRBJ2-5; TRBD2 agrees at 12 bases. Germline V gives CDR1 SGHTA, CDR2 FQGTGA. The length of the CDR3 is 17 residues. V trimming: 5 bases; J trimming: 5 bases; junction bases outside the gene matches: 12.

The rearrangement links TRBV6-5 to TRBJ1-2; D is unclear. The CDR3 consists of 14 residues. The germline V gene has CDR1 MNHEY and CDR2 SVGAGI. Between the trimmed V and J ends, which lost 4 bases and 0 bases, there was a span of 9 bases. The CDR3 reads CASSFQDANYGYTF. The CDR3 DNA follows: TGTGCCAGCAGTTTCCAGGATGCTAACTATGGCTACACCTTC.

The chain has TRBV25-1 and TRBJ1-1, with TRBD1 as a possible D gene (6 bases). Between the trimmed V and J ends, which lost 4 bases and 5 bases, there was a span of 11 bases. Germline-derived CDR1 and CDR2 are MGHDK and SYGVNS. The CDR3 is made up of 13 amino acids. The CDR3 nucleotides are TGTGCCAGCAGTGTCACAGGGTTAACTGAAGCTTTCTTT. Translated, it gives CASSVTGLTEAFF.

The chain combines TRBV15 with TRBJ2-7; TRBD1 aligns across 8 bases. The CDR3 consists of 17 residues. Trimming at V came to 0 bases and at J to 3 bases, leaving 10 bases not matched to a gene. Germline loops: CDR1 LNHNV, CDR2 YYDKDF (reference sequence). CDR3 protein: CATSRDFGGQGGYEQYF. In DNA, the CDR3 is TGTGCCACCAGCAGAGATTTCGGCGGACAGGGTGGCTACGAGCAGTACTTC.

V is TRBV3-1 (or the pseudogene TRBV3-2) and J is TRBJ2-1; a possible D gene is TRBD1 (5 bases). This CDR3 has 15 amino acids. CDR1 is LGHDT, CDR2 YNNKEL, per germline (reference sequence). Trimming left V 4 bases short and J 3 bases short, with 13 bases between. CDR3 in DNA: TGTGCCAGCAGCCTTCAGGGTCGCGGCTACAATGAGCAGTTCTTC. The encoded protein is CASSLQGRGYNEQFF.

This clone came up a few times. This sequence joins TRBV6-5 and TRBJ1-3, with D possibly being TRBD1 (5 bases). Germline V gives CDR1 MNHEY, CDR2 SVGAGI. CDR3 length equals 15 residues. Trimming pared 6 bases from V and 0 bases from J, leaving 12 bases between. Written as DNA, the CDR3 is TGTGCCAGCAGGATACTGGGGCACTCTGGAAACACCATATATTTT. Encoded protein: CASRILGHSGNTIYF.

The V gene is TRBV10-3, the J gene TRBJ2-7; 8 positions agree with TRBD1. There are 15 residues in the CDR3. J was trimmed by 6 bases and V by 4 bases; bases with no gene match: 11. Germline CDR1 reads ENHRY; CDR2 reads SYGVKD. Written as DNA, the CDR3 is TGTGCCATCAGTGCCGCTCAGGGGGCGCGAGTCGAGCAGTACTTC. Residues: CAISAAQGARVEQYF.

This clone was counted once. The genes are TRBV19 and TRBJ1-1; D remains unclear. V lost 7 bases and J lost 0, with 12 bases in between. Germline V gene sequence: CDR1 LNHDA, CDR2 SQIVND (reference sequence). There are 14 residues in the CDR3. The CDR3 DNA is TGTGCCAGTACCCCCACGCGGATGAACACTGAAGCTTTCTTT. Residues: CASTPTRMNTEAFF.

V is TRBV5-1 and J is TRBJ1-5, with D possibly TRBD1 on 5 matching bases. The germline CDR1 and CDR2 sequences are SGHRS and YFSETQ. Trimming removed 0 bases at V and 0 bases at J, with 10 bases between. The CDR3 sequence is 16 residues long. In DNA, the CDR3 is TGCGCCAGCAGCTTGGAGGGGAGGGATAGCAATCAGCCCCAGCATTTT. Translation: CASSLEGRDSNQPQHF.

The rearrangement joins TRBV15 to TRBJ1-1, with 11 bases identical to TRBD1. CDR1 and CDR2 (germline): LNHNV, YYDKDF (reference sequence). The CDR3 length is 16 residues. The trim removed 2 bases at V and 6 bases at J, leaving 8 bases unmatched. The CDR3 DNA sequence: TGTGCCACCAGCAGAACTCGGACAGGGGGCTACGCTGAAGCTTTCTTT. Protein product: CATSRTRTGGYAEAFF.

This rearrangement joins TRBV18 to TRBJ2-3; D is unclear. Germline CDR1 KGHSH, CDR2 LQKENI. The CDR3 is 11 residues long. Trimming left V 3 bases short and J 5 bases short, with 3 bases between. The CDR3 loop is CASSPRDTQYF. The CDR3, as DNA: TGTGCCAGCTCACCGCGAGATACGCAGTATTTT.

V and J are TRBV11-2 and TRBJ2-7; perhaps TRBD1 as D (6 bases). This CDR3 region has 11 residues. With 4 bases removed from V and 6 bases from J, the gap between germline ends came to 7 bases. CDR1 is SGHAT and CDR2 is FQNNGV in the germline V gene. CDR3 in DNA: TGTGCCAGCAGCTCACAGGGCGAGCAGTACTTC. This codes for CASSSQGEQYF.

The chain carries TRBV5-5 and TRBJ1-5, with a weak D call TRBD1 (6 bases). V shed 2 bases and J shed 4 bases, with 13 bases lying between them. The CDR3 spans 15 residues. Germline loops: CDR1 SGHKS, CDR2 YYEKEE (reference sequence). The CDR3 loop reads CASSLSQGYNQPQHF. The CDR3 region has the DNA TGTGCCAGCAGCTTATCTCAGGGGTATAATCAGCCCCAGCATTTT.